This is a list of T cell receptor beta chains from one sample in a study of T-cell memory formation after mild COVID-19. TCRdb re-derived calls from the 5' RACE reads in MiXCR, one entry per CDR3 protein. The data show a few hundred thousand distinct CDR3 sequences, with 27% seen just once and about an eighth held by the top ten. Material for sequencing was PBMCs or a T cell subset sorted from them (not recorded which). All receptors derive from an adult woman who had mild COVID-19 (a few samples of this study predate the infection). Cell type and time point are not known. CDR3s include the opening cysteine and the closing phenylalanine or tryptophan. D genes are given only for firm matches. Clone sizes are given selectively: once, few, many, or a class where the clone is expanded.

V	D	J	size	CDR3	DNA
TRBV20-1	TRBD1	TRBJ1-5	-	CSASVTGGYQPQHF	TGCAGTGCTAGTGTGACAGGGGGTTATCAGCCCCAGCATTTT
TRBV27	-	TRBJ1-1	-	CASHRLNTEAFF	TGTGCCAGCCATAGGTTGAACACTGAAGCTTTCTTT
TRBV12-3/TRBV12-4	-	TRBJ2-7	-	CASSLQSNKQYF	TGTGCCAGCAGCCTACAAAGTAACAAGCAGTACTTC
TRBV6-5	-	TRBJ2-7	-	CASSYSASRSYEQYF	TGTGCCAGCAGTTACTCGGCGAGTAGGTCCTACGAGCAGTACTTC
TRBV2	-	TRBJ2-5	few	CASSESKDRAGETQYF	TGTGCCAGCAGTGAGTCAAAAGACAGGGCGGGGGAGACCCAGTACTTC
TRBV7-9	TRBD1	TRBJ1-1	-	CASSSPGQGANTEAFF	TGTGCCAGCAGCTCTCCGGGACAGGGGGCTAACACTGAAGCTTTCTTT
TRBV11-2	-	TRBJ2-1	-	CASSLVFGDEQFF	TGTGCCAGCAGCTTAGTATTCGGGGATGAGCAGTTCTTC
TRBV3-1	TRBD2	TRBJ2-2	-	CASTPTGLAGGHTGELFF	TGTGCCAGCACGCCCACCGGACTAGCGGGGGGGCACACCGGGGAGCTGTTTTTT
TRBV7-9	-	TRBJ1-2	few	CASSLAAQGNGYTF	TGTGCCAGCAGCTTAGCGGCCCAGGGGAATGGCTACACCTTC
TRBV7-8	TRBD1	TRBJ1-2	few	CASSSRIAPGGMVGYTF	TGTGCCAGCAGCTCCCGCATAGCACCAGGGGGAATGGTGGGCTACACCTTC
TRBV7-2	-	TRBJ1-4	-	CASSYSTSATNEKLFF	TGTGCCAGCAGCTATTCTACCTCAGCAACTAATGAAAAACTGTTTTTT
TRBV20-1	TRBD2	TRBJ2-1	few	CSAPALAAYNEQFF	TGCAGTGCGCCCGCCCTAGCGGCCTACAATGAGCAGTTCTTC
TRBV4-1	-	TRBJ1-1	few	CASSQDPGQNTEAFF	TGCGCCAGCAGCCAAGATCCGGGGCAGAACACTGAAGCTTTCTTT
TRBV7-6	TRBD2	TRBJ2-1	-	CASSLPGGSNEQFF	TGTGCCAGCAGCTTACCGGGAGGTTCCAATGAGCAGTTCTTC
TRBV6-5	-	TRBJ2-3	few	CASRPSQGTPDTQYF	TGTGCCAGCAGACCCTCACAGGGTACGCCAGATACGCAGTATTTT
TRBV7-9	TRBD2	TRBJ2-3	few	CASSRSYPSSGREADTQYF	TGTGCCAGCAGCCGTTCTTATCCCTCTAGCGGGAGAGAAGCAGATACGCAGTATTTT
TRBV2	TRBD2	TRBJ2-4	-	CASKYDAGDIQYF	TGTGCCAGCAAGTACGACGCGGGGGACATTCAGTACTTC
TRBV13	TRBD2	TRBJ2-7	-	CASSLRSGLAGREVSYEQYF	TGTGCCAGCAGCTTACGTTCCGGGCTAGCGGGACGGGAAGTGTCCTACGAGCAGTACTTC
TRBV5-1	TRBD1	TRBJ1-2	once	CASSLGDRALYGYTF	TGCGCCAGCAGCTTGGGAGACAGGGCGCTCTATGGCTACACCTTC
TRBV11-1	-	TRBJ2-1	few	CASSFSWDEQFF	TGTGCCAGCAGCTTTAGTTGGGATGAGCAGTTCTTC
TRBV7-9	TRBD1	TRBJ1-2	-	CASSRHDRVYGYTF	TGTGCCAGCAGCCGCCACGACAGGGTCTATGGCTACACCTTC
TRBV7-2	-	TRBJ2-1	-	CASSLPTGVSEQFF	TGTGCCAGCAGCTTACCGACCGGGGTGAGTGAGCAGTTCTTC
TRBV19	TRBD1	TRBJ2-7	-	CASSAFGTGSEQYF	TGTGCCAGTAGCGCGTTCGGGACAGGGAGCGAGCAGTACTTC
TRBV12-3/TRBV12-4	-	TRBJ2-7	-	CASSLWLYEQYF	TGTGCCAGCAGTTTATGGTTATACGAGCAGTACTTC
TRBV9	TRBD2	TRBJ2-7	few	CASSRSGGDYEQYF	TGTGCCAGCAGTCGAAGCGGGGGGGACTACGAGCAGTACTTC
TRBV6-2/TRBV6-3	-	TRBJ2-5	once	CASSYGVWTAQETQYF	TGTGCCAGCAGTTACGGCGTTTGGACAGCCCAAGAGACCCAGTACTTC
TRBV29-1	TRBD1	TRBJ1-1	-	CSVKSPGRTGSLNTEAFF	TGCAGCGTTAAATCCCCTGGTCGGACAGGGAGTTTAAACACTGAAGCTTTCTTT
TRBV3-1	TRBD2	TRBJ2-7	-	CASSYTSGGNYEQYF	TGTGCCAGCAGTTACACTAGCGGGGGGAATTACGAGCAGTACTTC